This T cell receptor beta chain was sequenced in a study of cytomegalovirus exposure and HLA in healthy donors. The primer mix had 60 Vbeta and 13 Jbeta primers. The protocol was immunoSEQ multiplex PCR, while the TCRdb copy is restricted to in-frame clones and leaves out a portion. The profile shows under 200,000 clones, 75% to 90% of them singletons. Trimming shortened V by 4 bases and J by 3 bases, and 18 bases separated the two germline ends. The CDR3 is 16 residues long. Germline CDR1 and CDR2: MDHEN and SYDVKM. Material: PBMCs. This rearrangement joins TRBV28 to TRBJ1-1; D possibly corresponds to TRBD1 (6 bases). The sequence derives from a man between 25 and 39 years old in good health and CMV-seronegative. The CDR3 reads CASSSPGQGRDTEAFF. CDR3 sequence (DNA): TGTGCCAGCAGTTCCCCGGGGCAGGGGAGGGACACTGAAGCTTTCTTT.